This TCR beta chain was sequenced during a study of human T cells and chemical hapten exposure. As for the study in general: From small differences in pooled library volume came most of the variation in per-sample TCR yields.

Notes on the study in general: Expanded TCR sets contained significantly more large CDR3 similarity clusters than controls. No shift was seen in TCRs above 1 in 1000 frequency with DPC sensitization.

There are many counts of this clonotype. Its specificity is unknown. TCRdb redid the calling of the RACE reads with MiXCR, one entry per CDR3 protein. The sample has tens of thousands of distinct CDR3 sequences, around 11% seen once. Time point noted: patch test 1, 2 weeks after DPC sensitization. Specified treatment: therapeutic diphenylcyclopropenone sensitization with weekly scalp DPC. Alopecia patients deemed DPC-suitable, aged 18 to 70, excluding pregnancy. This receptor was identified in an older woman with alopecia areata. Some clones in this sample may be carry-over from other donors' samples. The material was whole blood, obtained in connection with sensitization to the hapten diphenylcyclopropenone (DPC).

CDR3 sequence: CASTQEGRGGQPQHF. DNA for the CDR3: TGTGCCAGCACTCAAGAGGGGCGAGGTGGCCAGCCCCAGCATTTT. This chain uses TRBV6-2 or TRBV6-3 with TRBJ1-5, with D possibly matching TRBD1 (5 bases). This CDR3 has 15 residues. Germline V lookup: CDR1 MNHEY, CDR2 SVGEGT. With 7 bases removed from V and 7 bases from J, the gap between germline ends came to 20 bases.